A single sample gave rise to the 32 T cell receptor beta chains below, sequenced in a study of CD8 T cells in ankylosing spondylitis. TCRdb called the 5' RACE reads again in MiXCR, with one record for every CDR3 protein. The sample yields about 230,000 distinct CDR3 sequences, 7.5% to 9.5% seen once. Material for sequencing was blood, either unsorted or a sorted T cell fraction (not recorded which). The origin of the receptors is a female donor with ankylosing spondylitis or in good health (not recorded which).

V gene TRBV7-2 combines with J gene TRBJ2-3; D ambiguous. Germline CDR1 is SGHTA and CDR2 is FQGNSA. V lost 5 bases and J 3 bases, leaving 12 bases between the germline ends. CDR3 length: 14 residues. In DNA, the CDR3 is TGTGCCAGCAGCCCAATTGGATCTACAGATACGCAGTATTTT. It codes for CASSPIGSTDTQYF.

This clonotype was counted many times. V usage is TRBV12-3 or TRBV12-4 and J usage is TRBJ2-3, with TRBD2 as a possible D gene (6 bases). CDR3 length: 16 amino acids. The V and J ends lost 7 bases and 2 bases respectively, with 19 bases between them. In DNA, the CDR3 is TGTGCCAGCAAGGGTCGACCAGCGGGCCACACAGATACGCAGTATTTT. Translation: CASKGRPAGHTDTQYF.

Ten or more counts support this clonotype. CDR3 coding DNA: TGTGCCAGCAGTTACGGCAGCCACACAGATACGCAGTATTTT. Protein: CASSYGSHTDTQYF. J is TRBJ2-3 and V is TRBV28; D is undetermined. CDR1 and CDR2 from the germline V gene are MDHEN and SYDVKM. CDR3 length: 14 amino acids. V was shortened by 4 bases and J by 2 bases, with 10 bases between the two germline ends.

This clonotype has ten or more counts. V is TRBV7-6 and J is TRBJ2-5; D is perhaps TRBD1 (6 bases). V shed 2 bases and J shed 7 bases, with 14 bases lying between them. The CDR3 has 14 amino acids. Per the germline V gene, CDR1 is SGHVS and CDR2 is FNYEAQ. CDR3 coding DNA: TGTGCCAGCAGCTTATCGGAGGACAGCGGGACCCAGTACTTC. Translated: CASSLSEDSGTQYF.

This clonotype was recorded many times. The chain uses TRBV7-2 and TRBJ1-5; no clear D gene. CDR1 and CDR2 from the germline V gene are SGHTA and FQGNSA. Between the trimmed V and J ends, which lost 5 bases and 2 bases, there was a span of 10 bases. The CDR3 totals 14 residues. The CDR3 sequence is CASSATEGNQPQHF. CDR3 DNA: TGTGCCAGCAGCGCCACAGAAGGCAATCAGCCCCAGCATTTT.

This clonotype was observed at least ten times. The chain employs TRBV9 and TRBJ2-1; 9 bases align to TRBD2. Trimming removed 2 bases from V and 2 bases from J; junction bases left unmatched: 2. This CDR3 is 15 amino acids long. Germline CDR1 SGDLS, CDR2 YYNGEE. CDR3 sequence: CASSVSGSTYNEQFF. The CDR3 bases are TGTGCCAGCAGCGTTAGCGGGAGTACCTACAATGAGCAGTTCTTC. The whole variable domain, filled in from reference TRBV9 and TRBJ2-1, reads DSGVTQTPKHLITATGQRVTLRCSPRSGDLSVYWYQQSLDQGLQFLIQYYNGEERAKGNILERFSAQQFPDLHSELNLSSLELGDSALYFCASSVSGSTYNEQFFGPGTRLTVL.

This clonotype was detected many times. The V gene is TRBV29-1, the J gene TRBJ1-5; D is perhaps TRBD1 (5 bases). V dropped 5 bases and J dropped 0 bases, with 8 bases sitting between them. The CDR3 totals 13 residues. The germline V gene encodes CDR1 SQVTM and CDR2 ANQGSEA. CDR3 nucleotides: TGCAGCGTTCAGACAGCTAGCAATCAGCCCCAGCATTTT. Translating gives CSVQTASNQPQHF.

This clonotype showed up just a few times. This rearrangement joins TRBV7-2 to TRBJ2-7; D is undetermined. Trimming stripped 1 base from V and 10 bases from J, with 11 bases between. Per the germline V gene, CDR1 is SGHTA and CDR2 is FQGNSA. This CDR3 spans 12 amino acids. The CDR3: CASSLDQAGQYF. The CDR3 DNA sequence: TGTGCCAGCAGCTTAGACCAGGCCGGCCAGTACTTC.

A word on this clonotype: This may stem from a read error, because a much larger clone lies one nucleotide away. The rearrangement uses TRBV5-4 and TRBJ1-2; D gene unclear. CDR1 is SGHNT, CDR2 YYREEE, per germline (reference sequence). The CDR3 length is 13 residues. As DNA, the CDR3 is TGTGCCAGCAACTTGTTGAGGAACTATGGCTACACCTTC. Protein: CASNLLRNYGYTF. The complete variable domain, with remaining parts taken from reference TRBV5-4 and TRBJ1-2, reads ETGVTQSPTHLIKTRGQQVTLRCSSQSGHNTVSWYQQALGQGPQFIFQYYREEENGRGNFPPRFSGLQFPNYSSELNVNALELDDSALYLCASNLLRNYGYTFGSGTRLTVV.

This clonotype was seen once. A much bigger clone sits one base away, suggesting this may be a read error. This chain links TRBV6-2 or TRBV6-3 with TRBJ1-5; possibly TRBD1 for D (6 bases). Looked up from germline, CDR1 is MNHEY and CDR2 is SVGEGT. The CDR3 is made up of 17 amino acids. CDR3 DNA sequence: TGTGCCGGCAGTTACTCGTCACGGACAGATAGCAATCAGCCCCAGCATTTT. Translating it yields CAGSYSSRTDSNQPQHF.

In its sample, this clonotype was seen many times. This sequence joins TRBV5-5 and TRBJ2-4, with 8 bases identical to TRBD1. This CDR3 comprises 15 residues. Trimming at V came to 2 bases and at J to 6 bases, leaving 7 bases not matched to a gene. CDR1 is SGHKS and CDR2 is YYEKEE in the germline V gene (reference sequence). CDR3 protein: CASSLQGGYPNIQYF. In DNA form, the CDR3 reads TGTGCCAGCAGCTTACAGGGGGGTTACCCAAACATTCAGTACTTC.

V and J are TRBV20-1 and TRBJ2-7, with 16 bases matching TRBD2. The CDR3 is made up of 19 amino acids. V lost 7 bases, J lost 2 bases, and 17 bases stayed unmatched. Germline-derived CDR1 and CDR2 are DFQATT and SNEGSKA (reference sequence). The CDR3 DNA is TGCAGTGTGCTAGGGTCGGGACTAGCGGGAGGGCCGAATCCCTACGAGCAGTACTTC. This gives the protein CSVLGSGLAGGPNPYEQYF.

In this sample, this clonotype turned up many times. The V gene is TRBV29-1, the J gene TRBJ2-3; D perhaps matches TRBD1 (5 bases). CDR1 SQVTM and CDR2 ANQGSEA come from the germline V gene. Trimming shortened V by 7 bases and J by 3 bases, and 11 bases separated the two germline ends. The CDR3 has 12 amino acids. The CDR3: CSGGDRTDTQYF. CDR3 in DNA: TGCAGCGGTGGAGACAGAACAGATACGCAGTATTTT.

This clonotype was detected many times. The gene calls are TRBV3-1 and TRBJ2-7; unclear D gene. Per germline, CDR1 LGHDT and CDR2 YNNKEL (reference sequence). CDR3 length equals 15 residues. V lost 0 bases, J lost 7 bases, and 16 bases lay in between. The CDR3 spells CASSQDRLVVREQYF. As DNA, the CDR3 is TGTGCCAGCAGCCAAGATAGACTGGTGGTGAGGGAGCAGTACTTC.

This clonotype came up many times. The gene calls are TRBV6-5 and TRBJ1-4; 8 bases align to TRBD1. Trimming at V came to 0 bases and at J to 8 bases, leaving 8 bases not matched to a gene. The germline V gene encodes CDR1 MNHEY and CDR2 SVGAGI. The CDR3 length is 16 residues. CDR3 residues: CASSYSIRGRGEKLFF. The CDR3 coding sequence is TGTGCCAGCAGTTACTCGATCAGGGGGCGAGGAGAAAAACTGTTTTTT.

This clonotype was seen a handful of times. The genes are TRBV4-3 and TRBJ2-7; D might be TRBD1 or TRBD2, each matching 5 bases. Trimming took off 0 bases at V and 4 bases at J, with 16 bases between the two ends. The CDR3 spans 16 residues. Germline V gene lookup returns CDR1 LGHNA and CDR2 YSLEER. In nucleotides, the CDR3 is TGCGCCAGCAGCCAAGAGGGGGACCGTCAAGATTACGAGCAGTACTTC. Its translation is CASSQEGDRQDYEQYF.

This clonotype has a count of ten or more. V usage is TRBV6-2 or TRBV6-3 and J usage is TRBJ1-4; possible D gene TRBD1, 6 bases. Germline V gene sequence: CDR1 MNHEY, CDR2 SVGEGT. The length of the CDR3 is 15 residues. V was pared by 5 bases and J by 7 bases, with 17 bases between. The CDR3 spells CASSLQPGTTEKLFF. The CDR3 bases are TGTGCCAGCAGTCTCCAGCCCGGGACAACTGAAAAACTGTTTTTT.

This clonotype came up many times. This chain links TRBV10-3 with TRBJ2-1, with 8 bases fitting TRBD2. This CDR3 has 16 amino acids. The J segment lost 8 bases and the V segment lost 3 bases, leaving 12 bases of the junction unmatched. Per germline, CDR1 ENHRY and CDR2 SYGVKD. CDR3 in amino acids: CAISETGDGRGDEQFF. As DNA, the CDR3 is TGTGCCATCAGTGAAACGGGTGACGGGAGGGGGGATGAGCAGTTCTTC.

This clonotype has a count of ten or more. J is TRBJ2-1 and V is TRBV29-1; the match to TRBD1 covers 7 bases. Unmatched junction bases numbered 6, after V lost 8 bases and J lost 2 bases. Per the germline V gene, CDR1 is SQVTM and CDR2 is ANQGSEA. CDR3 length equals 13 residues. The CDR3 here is CSFDRVTYNEQFF. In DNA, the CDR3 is TGCAGCTTCGACAGGGTCACCTACAATGAGCAGTTCTTC.

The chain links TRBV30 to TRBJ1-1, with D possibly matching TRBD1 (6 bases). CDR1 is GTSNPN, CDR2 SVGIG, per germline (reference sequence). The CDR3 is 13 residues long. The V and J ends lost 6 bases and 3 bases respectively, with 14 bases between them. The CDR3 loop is CACQRGGDTEAFF. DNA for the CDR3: TGTGCCTGCCAGAGAGGGGGAGACACTGAAGCTTTCTTT. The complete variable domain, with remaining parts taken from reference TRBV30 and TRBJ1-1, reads SQTIHQWPATLVQPVGSPLSLECTVEGTSNPNLYWYRQAAGRGLQLLFYSVGIGQISSEVPQNLSASRPQDRQFILSSKKLLLSDSGFYLCACQRGGDTEAFFGQGTRLTVV.

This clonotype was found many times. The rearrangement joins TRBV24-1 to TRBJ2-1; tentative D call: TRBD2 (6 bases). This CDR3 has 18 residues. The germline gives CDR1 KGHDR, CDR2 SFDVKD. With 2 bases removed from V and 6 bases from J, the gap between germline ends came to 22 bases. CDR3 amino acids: CATSDSQVGLAMINEQFF. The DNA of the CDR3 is TGTGCCACCAGTGATTCCCAGGTTGGGCTAGCGATGATCAATGAGCAGTTCTTC.

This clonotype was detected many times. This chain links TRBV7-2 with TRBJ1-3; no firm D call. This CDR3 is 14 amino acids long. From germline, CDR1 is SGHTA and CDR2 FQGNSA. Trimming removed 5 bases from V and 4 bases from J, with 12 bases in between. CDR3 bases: TGTGCCAGCAGCCCCAGACCCACAGGAAACACCATATATTTT. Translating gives CASSPRPTGNTIYF.

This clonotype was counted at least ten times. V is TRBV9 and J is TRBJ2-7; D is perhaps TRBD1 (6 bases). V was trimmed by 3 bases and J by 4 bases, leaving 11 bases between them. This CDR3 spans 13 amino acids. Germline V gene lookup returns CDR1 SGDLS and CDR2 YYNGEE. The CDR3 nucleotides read TGTGCCAGCAGCGAGGGACATACATACGAGCAGTACTTC. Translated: CASSEGHTYEQYF.

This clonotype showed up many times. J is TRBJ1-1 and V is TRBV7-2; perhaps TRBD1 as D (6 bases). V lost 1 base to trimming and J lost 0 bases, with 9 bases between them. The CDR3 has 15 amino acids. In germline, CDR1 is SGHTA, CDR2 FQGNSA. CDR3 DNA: TGTGCCAGCAGCTTAGAGGGGACATTGAACACTGAAGCTTTCTTT. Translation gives CASSLEGTLNTEAFF.

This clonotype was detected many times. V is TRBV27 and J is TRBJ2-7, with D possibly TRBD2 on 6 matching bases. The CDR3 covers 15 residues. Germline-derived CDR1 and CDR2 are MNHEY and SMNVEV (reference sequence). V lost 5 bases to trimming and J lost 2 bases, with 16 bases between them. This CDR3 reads CASSLQPEGTYEQYF. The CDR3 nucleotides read TGTGCCAGCAGTCTACAACCGGAGGGGACCTACGAGCAGTACTTC.

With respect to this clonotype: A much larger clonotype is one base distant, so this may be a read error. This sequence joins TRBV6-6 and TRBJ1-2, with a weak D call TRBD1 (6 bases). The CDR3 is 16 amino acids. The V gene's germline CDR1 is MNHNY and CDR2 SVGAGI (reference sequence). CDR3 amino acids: CASTLGRGGGNYAYTF. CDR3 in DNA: TGTGCCAGCACTCTCGGCCGGGGAGGGGGGAACTATGCCTACACCTTC.

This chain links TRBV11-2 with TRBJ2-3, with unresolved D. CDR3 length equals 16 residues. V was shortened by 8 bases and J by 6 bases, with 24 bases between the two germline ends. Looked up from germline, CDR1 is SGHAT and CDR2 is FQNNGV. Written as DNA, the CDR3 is TGTGCCAGCCGAGTAGGGTCTACCGGCCTGCGGGATACGCAGTATTTT. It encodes CASRVGSTGLRDTQYF.

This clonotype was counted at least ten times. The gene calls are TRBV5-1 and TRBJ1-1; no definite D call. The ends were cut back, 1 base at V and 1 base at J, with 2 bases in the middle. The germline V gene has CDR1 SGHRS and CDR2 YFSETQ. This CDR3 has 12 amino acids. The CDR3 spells CASSLKNTEAFF. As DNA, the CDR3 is TGCGCCAGCAGCTTGAAGAACACTGAAGCTTTCTTT.

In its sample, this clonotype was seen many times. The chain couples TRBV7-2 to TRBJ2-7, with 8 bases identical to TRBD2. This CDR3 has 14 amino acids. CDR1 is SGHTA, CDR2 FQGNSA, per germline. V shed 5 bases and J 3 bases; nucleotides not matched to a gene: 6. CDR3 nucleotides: TGTGCCAGCAGCGTGACTAGCGCTAACTACGAGCAGTACTTC. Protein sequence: CASSVTSANYEQYF. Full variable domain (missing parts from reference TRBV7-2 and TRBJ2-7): GAGVSQSPSNKVTEKGKDVELRCDPISGHTALYWYRQSLGQGLEFLIYFQGNSAPDKSGLPSDRFSAERTGGSVSTLTIQRTQQEDSAVYLCASSVTSANYEQYFGPGTRLTVT.

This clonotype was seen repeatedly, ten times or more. The CDR3 here is CASSLVASGKIYEQYF. The DNA of the CDR3 is TGTGCCAGCAGCTTAGTGGCTAGCGGGAAGATCTACGAGCAGTACTTC. This chain joins TRBV7-2 and TRBJ2-7, with TRBD2 matching 9 bases. The germline CDR1 and CDR2 sequences are SGHTA and FQGNSA. The CDR3 contains 16 residues. J lost 3 bases, V lost 1 base, and 7 bases had no gene match.

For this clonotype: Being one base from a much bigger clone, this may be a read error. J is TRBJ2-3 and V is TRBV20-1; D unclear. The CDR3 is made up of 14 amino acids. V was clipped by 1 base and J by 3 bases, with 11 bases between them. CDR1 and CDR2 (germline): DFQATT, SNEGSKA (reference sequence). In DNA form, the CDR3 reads TGCAGTGCTAGAGCTGGGCCTCGAACAGATACGCAGTATTTT. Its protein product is CSARAGPRTDTQYF.

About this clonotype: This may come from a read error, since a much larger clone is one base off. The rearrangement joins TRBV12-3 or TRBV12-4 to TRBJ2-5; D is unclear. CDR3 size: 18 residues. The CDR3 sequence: CTSSPLISFNPSRETQYF. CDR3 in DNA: TGTACCAGCAGTCCCCTAATTTCCTTTAATCCTAGTCGGGAGACCCAGTACTTC.